The 19 T cell receptor beta chains reported below all come from one sample, sequenced in a study of blood T cell repertoires in COVID-19. Clones were sequenced by immunoSEQ multiplex PCR, and TCRdb holds only the in-frame ones, with some missing. Counted here are some 400,000 clones, roughly 90% occurring once; the ten biggest clones make up about 0.86%. The sequencing sample was made of PBMCs or T cells enriched from blood (not recorded which). These receptors all come from a woman aged 40-49 years who had been exposed to COVID-19.

The chain links TRBV18 to TRBJ2-7, with D possibly matching TRBD2 (6 bases). CDR1 KGHSH and CDR2 LQKENI come from the germline V gene. CDR3 size: 15 residues. The V gene lost 6 bases and the J gene lost 0 bases, with 15 bases spanning the gap. Here the CDR3 DNA reads TGTGCCAGCTCCCTTACGGGGAGGAGCTCCTACGAGCAGTACTTC. This gives the protein CASSLTGRSSYEQYF.

The chain carries TRBV15 and TRBJ1-1; a possible D gene is TRBD1 (6 bases). Trimming took 1 base from V and 4 from J, leaving 22 bases between them. Germline lookup yields CDR1 LNHNV and CDR2 YYDKDF (reference sequence). The CDR3 is 18 amino acids. The CDR3 coding sequence is TGTGCCACCAGCAGAGGACAGGCTTCCGGGCTGACCCGCACTGAAGCTTTCTTT. Its translation: CATSRGQASGLTRTEAFF.

This clone was detected only once. The V call is TRBV18, the J call TRBJ1-6, with D unclear. This CDR3 comprises 16 residues. CDR1 is KGHSH, CDR2 LQKENI, per germline. V lost 4 bases, J lost 8 bases, and 18 bases lay in between. The CDR3 DNA reads TGTGCCAGCTCACGCCTCCAGGATTCTTCGCATTCACCCCTCCACTTT. The encoded protein is CASSRLQDSSHSPLHF. The entire variable domain, with the rest obtained from reference TRBV18 and TRBJ1-6, is as follows: NAGVMQNPRHLVRRRGQEARLRCSPMKGHSHVYWYRQLPEEGLKFMVYLQKENIIDESGMPKERFSAEFPKEGPSILRIQQVVRGDSAAYFCASSRLQDSSHSPLHFGNGTRLTVT.

This sequence joins TRBV24-1 and TRBJ1-4; no clear D gene. Trimming took off 5 bases at V and 5 bases at J, with 2 bases between the two ends. Per germline, CDR1 KGHDR and CDR2 SFDVKD. The CDR3 extends over 11 amino acids. CDR3 DNA sequence: TGTGCCACCAGTGCGAATGAAAAACTGTTTTTT. This encodes CATSANEKLFF.

Regarding this clone: One end of the junction is discordant with germline, which a read error may explain. The genes are TRBV12-3 or TRBV12-4 and TRBJ2-6; D gene unclear. CDR3 length equals 13 residues. CDR3 sequence reads: CASSLPGPNVLTF. Here the CDR3 DNA reads TGTGCCAGCAGTCTCCCTGGGCCCAACGTCCTGACTTTC.

This clone appeared a single time. This sequence joins TRBV18 and TRBJ2-4, with 7 bases aligning to TRBD1. The V gene's germline CDR1 is KGHSH and CDR2 LQKENI. The CDR3 covers 15 residues. The J segment lost 2 bases and the V segment lost 5 bases, leaving 6 bases of the junction unmatched. CDR3 sequence: CASSSQDRSKNIQYF. For the CDR3, the DNA is TGTGCCAGCTCATCCCAGGACAGGTCCAAAAACATTCAGTACTTC. The full variable domain, in which reference TRBV18 and TRBJ2-4 provide the parts outside the CDR3, is NAGVMQNPRHLVRRRGQEARLRCSPMKGHSHVYWYRQLPEEGLKFMVYLQKENIIDESGMPKERFSAEFPKEGPSILRIQQVVRGDSAAYFCASSSQDRSKNIQYFGAGTRLSVL.

CDR3 sequence reads: CASSLRHGETQYF. In DNA form, the CDR3 reads TGTGCCAGCAGCCTGAGACACGGAGAGACCCAGTACTTC. J is TRBJ2-5 and V is TRBV11-3, with D unclear. Trimming cost V 5 bases and J 4 bases, with 11 bases left between them. The CDR3 spans 13 residues. The germline V gene encodes CDR1 SGHNT and CDR2 YENEEA. The variable domain in full, with the rest retrieved from reference TRBV11-3 and TRBJ2-5, is EAGVVQSPRYKIIEKKQPVAFWCNPISGHNTLYWYLQNLGQGPELLIRYENEEAVDDSQLPKDRFSAERLKGVDSTLKIQPAELGDSAVYLCASSLRHGETQYFGPGTRLLVL.

This chain joins TRBV11-3 and TRBJ2-1, with 11 bases lining up with TRBD2. The ends lost 0 bases at V and 8 bases at J; junction bases unmatched: 3. The CDR3 runs to 15 residues. The germline gives CDR1 SGHNT, CDR2 YENEEA. This CDR3 reads CASSLELAGAHEQFF. CDR3 nucleotide sequence: TGTGCCAGCAGCTTAGAACTAGCGGGAGCTCATGAGCAGTTCTTC.

This chain links TRBV7-9 with TRBJ1-2, with TRBD1 as a possible D gene (5 bases). The V gene lost 4 bases and the J gene lost 4 bases, with 13 bases spanning the gap. CDR1 is SEHNR and CDR2 is FQNEAQ in the germline V gene (reference sequence). The CDR3 has 14 amino acids. The CDR3 loop reads CASSSAGLGYGYTF. The DNA of the CDR3 is TGTGCCAGCAGCTCGGCAGGGCTGGGCTATGGCTACACCTTC. Looking up the rest from reference TRBV7-9 and TRBJ1-2 gives the full variable domain: DTGVSQNPRHKITKRGQNVTFRCDPISEHNRLYWYRQTLGQGPEFLTYFQNEAQLEKSRLLSDRFSAERPKGSFSTLEIQRTEQGDSAMYLCASSSAGLGYGYTFGSGTRLTVV.

The V and J genes are TRBV19 and TRBJ1-3; 7 nucleotides match TRBD1. CDR3 length equals 15 residues. Trimming at V came to 7 bases and at J to 3 bases, leaving 9 bases not matched to a gene. Germline V lookup: CDR1 LNHDA, CDR2 SQIVND (reference sequence). In DNA, the CDR3 is TGTGCCAGTACCTCAACAGGGGCGATTGGAAACACCATATATTTT. This translates into CASTSTGAIGNTIYF.

This chain connects TRBV5-1 to TRBJ1-5, with D perhaps TRBD1 (5 bases). Per germline, CDR1 SGHRS and CDR2 YFSETQ. Trimming took 4 bases from V and 1 from J, leaving 15 bases between them. The CDR3 loop spans 16 amino acids. CDR3 in DNA: TGCGCCAGCAGCCGCGGGGCGGGGGAGAGCAATCAGCCCCAGCATTTT. Protein product: CASSRGAGESNQPQHF.

The V and J genes are TRBV5-1 and TRBJ1-3; D is unresolved. CDR3 length: 14 residues. Trimming removed 4 bases at V and 2 bases at J, with 10 bases between. CDR1 and CDR2 (germline): SGHRS, YFSETQ. The CDR3 protein is CASSLASPGNTIYF. The CDR3 nucleotides read TGCGCCAGCAGCCTAGCTTCTCCTGGAAACACCATATATTTT. Drawing the rest from reference TRBV5-1 and TRBJ1-3, the complete variable domain is KAGVTQTPRYLIKTRGQQVTLSCSPISGHRSVSWYQQTPGQGLQFLFEYFSETQRNKGNFPGRFSGRQFSNSRSEMNVSTLELGDSALYLCASSLASPGNTIYFGEGSWLTVV.

V usage is TRBV10-1 and J usage is TRBJ1-2, with D tentatively TRBD1 (5 bases). V was clipped by 5 bases and J by 5 bases, with 12 bases between them. From germline, CDR1 is WNHNN and CDR2 SYGVQD (reference sequence). The CDR3 consists of 13 residues. CDR3 sequence: CASSSPGSYGYTF. CDR3 bases: TGCGCCAGCAGTTCTCCAGGGTCTTATGGCTACACCTTC.

The CDR3 DNA sequence: TGTGCCAGCTCACCCATCGGAACAGGGCTACAGTACGAGCAGTACTTC. Its protein is CASSPIGTGLQYEQYF. The chain recombines TRBV18 with TRBJ2-7; tentatively, D is TRBD1 (6 bases). V gave up 3 bases and J gave up 4 bases, with 19 bases separating them. CDR3 length: 16 amino acids. CDR1 KGHSH and CDR2 LQKENI come from the germline V gene.

This clone was found once. This rearrangement joins TRBV27 to TRBJ2-7, with D perhaps matching TRBD1 (5 bases). The CDR3 contains 15 residues. V was shortened by 6 bases and J by 2 bases, with 17 bases between the two germline ends. From germline, CDR1 is MNHEY and CDR2 SMNVEV (reference sequence). CDR3: CASRGSGAATYEQYF. CDR3 bases: TGTGCCAGCAGGGGTTCTGGGGCGGCTACCTACGAGCAGTACTTC.

The gene calls are TRBV2 and TRBJ1-5; tentatively, D is TRBD1 (6 bases). The V gene lost 5 bases and the J gene lost 5 bases, with 13 bases spanning the gap. Germline CDR1 and CDR2: SNHLY and FYNNEI. The CDR3 sequence is 14 residues long. CDR3: CASSPRRGDQPQHF. The CDR3 nucleotides read TGTGCCAGCAGTCCGCGCAGGGGAGATCAGCCCCAGCATTTT. Complete variable domain (other parts from reference TRBV2 and TRBJ1-5): EPEVTQTPSHQVTQMGQEVILRCVPISNHLYFYWYRQILGQKVEFLVSFYNNEISEKSEIFDDQFSVERPDGSNFTLKIRSTKLEDSAMYFCASSPRRGDQPQHFGDGTRLSIL.

This rearrangement joins TRBV11-3 to TRBJ1-1; a weak D match, TRBD1 (6 bases). CDR1 and CDR2 (germline): SGHNT, YENEEA. This CDR3 has 16 amino acids. Trimming removed 1 base at V and 0 bases at J, with 12 bases between. In nucleotides, the CDR3 is TGTGCCAGCAGCTTAGGGGCGACAGGAATGAACACTGAAGCTTTCTTT. This codes for CASSLGATGMNTEAFF.

V gene TRBV7-3 combines with J gene TRBJ1-4; possible D gene TRBD1, 5 bases. The CDR3 spans 15 residues. The V end lost 6 bases, the J end lost 5 bases, and 16 bases lay between the germline ends. Germline V lookup: CDR1 SGHTA, CDR2 FQGTGA. In DNA form, the CDR3 reads TGTGCCAGCAGGACGGCGGGACCGAGAAATGAAAAACTGTTTTTT. This gives the protein CASRTAGPRNEKLFF. The full variable domain, completed using reference TRBV7-3 and TRBJ1-4, is GAGVSQTPSNKVTEKGKYVELRCDPISGHTALYWYRQSLGQGPEFLIYFQGTGAADDSGLPNDRFFAVRPEGSVSTLKIQRTERGDSAVYLCASRTAGPRNEKLFFGSGTQLSVL.

The chain carries TRBV5-1 and TRBJ2-7, with 7 bases aligning to TRBD1. The V and J ends lost 0 bases and 2 bases, in that order; junction bases with no gene match: 17. This CDR3 region has 19 residues. The V gene's germline CDR1 is SGHRS and CDR2 YFSETQ. CDR3: CASSLEGTVSGGWTYEQYF. Here the CDR3 DNA reads TGCGCCAGCAGCTTGGAGGGGACAGTTTCGGGCGGCTGGACCTACGAGCAGTACTTC.